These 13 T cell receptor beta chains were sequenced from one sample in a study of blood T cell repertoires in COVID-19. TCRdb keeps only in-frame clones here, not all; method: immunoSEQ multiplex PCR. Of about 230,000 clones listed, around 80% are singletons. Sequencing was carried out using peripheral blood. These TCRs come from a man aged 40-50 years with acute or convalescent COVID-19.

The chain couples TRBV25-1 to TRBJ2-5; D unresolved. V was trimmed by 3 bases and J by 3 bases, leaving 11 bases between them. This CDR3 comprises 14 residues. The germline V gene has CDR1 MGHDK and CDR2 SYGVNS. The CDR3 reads CASSDYRDKETQYF. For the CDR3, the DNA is TGTGCCAGCAGTGACTACAGAGACAAAGAGACCCAGTACTTC.

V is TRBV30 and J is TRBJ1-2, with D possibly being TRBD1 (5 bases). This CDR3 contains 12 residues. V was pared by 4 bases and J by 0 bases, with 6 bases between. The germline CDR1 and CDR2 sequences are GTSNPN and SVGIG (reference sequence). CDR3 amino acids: CAWTGSNYGYTF. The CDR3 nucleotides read TGTGCCTGGACAGGGTCTAACTATGGCTACACCTTC.

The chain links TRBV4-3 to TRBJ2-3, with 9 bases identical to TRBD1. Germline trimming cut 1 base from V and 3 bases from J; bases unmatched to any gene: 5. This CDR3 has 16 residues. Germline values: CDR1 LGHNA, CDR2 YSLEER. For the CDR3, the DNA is TGCGCCAGCAGCCAAGGCCGGGACAGGGTGACAGATACGCAGTATTTT. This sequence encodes CASSQGRDRVTDTQYF.

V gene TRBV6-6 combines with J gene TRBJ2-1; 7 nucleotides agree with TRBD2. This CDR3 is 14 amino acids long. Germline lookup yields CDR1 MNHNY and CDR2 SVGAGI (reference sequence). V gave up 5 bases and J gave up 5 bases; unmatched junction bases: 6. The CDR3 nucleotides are TGTGCCAGCAGTCGCCGACTAGCAAACAATGAGCAGTTCTTC. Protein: CASSRRLANNEQFF.

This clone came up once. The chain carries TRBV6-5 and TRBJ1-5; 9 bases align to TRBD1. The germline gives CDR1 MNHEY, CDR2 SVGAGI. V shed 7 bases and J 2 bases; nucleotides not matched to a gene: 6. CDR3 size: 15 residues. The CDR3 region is CASKTGGGGNQPQHF. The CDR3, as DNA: TGTGCCAGCAAGACAGGGGGGGGTGGCAATCAGCCCCAGCATTTT.

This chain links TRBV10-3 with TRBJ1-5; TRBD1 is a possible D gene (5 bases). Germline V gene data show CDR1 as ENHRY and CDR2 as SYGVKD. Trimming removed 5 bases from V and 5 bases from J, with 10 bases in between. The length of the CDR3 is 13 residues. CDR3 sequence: CAISTGEYQPQHF. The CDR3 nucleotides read TGTGCCATCAGTACAGGTGAATATCAGCCCCAGCATTTT.

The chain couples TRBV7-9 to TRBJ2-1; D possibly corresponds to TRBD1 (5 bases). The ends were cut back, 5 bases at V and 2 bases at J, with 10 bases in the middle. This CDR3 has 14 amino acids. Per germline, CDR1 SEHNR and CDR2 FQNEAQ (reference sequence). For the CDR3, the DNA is TGTGCCAGCAGCGCAGGGCGGACCTACAATGAGCAGTTCTTC. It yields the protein CASSAGRTYNEQFF.

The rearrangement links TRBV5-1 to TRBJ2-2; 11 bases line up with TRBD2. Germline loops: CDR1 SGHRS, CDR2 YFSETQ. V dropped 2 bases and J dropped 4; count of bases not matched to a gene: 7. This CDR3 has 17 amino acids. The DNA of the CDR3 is TGCGCCAGCAGCTTATCCGGGACTAGCGGCGGCACCGGGGAGCTGTTTTTT. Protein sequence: CASSLSGTSGGTGELFF.

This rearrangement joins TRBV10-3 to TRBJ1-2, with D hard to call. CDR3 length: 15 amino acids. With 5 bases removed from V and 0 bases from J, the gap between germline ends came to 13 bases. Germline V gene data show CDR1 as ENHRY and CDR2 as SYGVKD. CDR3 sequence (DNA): TGTGCCATCAGTACAACGGACGGGGCTAACTATGGCTACACCTTC. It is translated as CAISTTDGANYGYTF.

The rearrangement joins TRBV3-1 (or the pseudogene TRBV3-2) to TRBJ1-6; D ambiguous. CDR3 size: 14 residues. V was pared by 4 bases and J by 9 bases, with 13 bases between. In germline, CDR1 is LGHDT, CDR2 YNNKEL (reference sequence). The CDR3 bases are TGTGCCAGCAGCCCGCGACACTTGGGTTCACCCCTCCACTTT. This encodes CASSPRHLGSPLHF.

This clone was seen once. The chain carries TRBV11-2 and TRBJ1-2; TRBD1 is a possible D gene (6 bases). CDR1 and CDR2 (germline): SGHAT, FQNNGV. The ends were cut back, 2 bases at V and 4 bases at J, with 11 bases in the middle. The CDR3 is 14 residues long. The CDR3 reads CASSLSRDIYGYTF. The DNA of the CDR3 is TGTGCCAGCAGCTTATCCCGGGACATCTATGGCTACACCTTC.

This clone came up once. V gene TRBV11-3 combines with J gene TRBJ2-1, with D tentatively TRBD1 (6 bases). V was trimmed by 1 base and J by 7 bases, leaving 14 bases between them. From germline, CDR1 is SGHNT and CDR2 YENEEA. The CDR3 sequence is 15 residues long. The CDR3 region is CASSLGGLKRNEQFF. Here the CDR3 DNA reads TGTGCCAGCAGCTTAGGGGGGCTAAAACGGAATGAGCAGTTCTTC.

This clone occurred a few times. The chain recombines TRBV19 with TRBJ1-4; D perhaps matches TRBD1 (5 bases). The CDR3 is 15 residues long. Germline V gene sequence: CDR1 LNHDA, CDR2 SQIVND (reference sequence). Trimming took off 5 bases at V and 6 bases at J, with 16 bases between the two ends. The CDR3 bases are TGTGCCAGTAGTCCCTTCGACAGCGGGGATGAAAAACTGTTTTTT. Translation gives CASSPFDSGDEKLFF.